The clone carrying this T cell receptor beta chain was counted at least ten times. The target antigen is unknown. Genomic DNA provided the template from which TCR beta VDJ and CDR3 profiles were obtained. TCRdb reprocessed the reads with MiXCR, giving one entry per CDR3 protein. The table shows about 80,000 distinct CDR3 sequences, with approximately 46% occurring only once. The germline gives CDR1 MNHEY, CDR2 SVGAGI. The V and J ends lost 3 bases and 3 bases respectively, with 11 bases between them. The CDR3 sequence is 14 residues long. The sample originates from a study of CD8+CD57+ T cells in acquired aplastic anemia. Whole-study findings and limits: Found in both controls and patients were around 29 CD8+ CDR3 sequences.

This clonotype was obtained from a human donor in good health, serving as a control. The specimen was sorted CD4+, CD8+, or CD8+CD57+ T cells (not recorded which) from PBMCs. V usage is TRBV6-5 and J usage is TRBJ2-5; D may correspond to TRBD1 or TRBD2 (5 bases each). CDR3 in amino acids: CASSYWQGEETQYF. CDR3 coding DNA: TGTGCCAGCAGTTATTGGCAGGGAGAAGAGACCCAGTACTTC.